Below, 3 T cell receptor beta chains from the same sample are listed, as sequenced in a study of cytotoxic CD8 clonotypes in ibrutinib-treated CLL. Assay: immunoSEQ multiplex PCR; the TCRdb copy retains only in-frame clones and omits some. This sample carries around 250,000 clones, 70% of them seen once, and the ten largest clones take over 15%. The source was PBMCs, collected after 24 months of ibrutinib treatment. These receptors were obtained from a human donor with chronic lymphocytic leukemia.

This clone was seen a handful of times. The genes are TRBV19 and TRBJ1-2, with a weak D call TRBD1 (5 bases). Germline loops: CDR1 LNHDA, CDR2 SQIVND (reference sequence). Trimming removed 0 bases from V and 8 bases from J, with 16 bases in between. The CDR3 totals 15 residues. CDR3 sequence: CASSIDPGTARGYTF. DNA of the CDR3: TGTGCCAGTAGTATAGATCCCGGGACCGCTCGAGGCTACACCTTC.

CDR3 amino acids: CASSLASSYNEQFF. CDR3 DNA sequence: TGTGCCAGCTCTTTAGCGAGCTCCTACAATGAGCAGTTCTTC. The chain links TRBV6-6 to TRBJ2-1, with D perhaps matching TRBD2 (5 bases). The CDR3 loop spans 14 amino acids. V was pared by 8 bases and J by 0 bases, with 11 bases between. Per germline, CDR1 MNHNY and CDR2 SVGAGI (reference sequence).

The rearrangement links TRBV6-5 to TRBJ2-7; no firm D call. There are 11 residues in the CDR3. V was shortened by 5 bases and J by 4 bases, with 6 bases between the two germline ends. Germline V lookup: CDR1 MNHEY, CDR2 SVGAGI. As DNA, the CDR3 is TGTGCCAGCAGTGGGAAGTACGAGCAGTACTTC. Translated, it gives CASSGKYEQYF.